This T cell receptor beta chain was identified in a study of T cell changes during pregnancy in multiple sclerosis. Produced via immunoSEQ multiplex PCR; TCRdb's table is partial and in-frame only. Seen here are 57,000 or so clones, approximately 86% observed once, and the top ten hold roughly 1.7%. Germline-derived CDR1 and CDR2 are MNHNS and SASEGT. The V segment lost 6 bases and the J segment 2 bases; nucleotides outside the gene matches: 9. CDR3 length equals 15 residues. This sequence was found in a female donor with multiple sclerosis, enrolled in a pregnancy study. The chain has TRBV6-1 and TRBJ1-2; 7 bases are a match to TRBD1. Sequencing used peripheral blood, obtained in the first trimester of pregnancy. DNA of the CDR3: TGTGCCAGCAGCGCCTCCACGGGACAGAACTATGGCTACACCTTC. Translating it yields CASSASTGQNYGYTF.